Presented here are 15 T cell receptor beta chains from one specimen sequenced in a study of regulatory and conventional T cells in RAG deficiency (TCRdb year 2017). The receptor library was made with the immunoSEQ multiplex PCR assay. TCRdb re-hosts the immuneACCESS table, in-frame sequences only. Its copies lack some clones; in the studies checked, an unresolved V gene accounts for under half of them, and the cause for the rest is not known. Present in this sample are more than 7,500 clones, about 94% of which were seen just once. The ten largest account for approximately 1.4% of the sample. Before genomic DNA extraction, conventional CD4+ T cells were isolated from blood as CD25-low CD127-high cells. The material sequenced was CD4+ effector T cells sorted from blood. Receptors were obtained from a human donor with RAG deficiency presenting as severe combined immunodeficiency.

A single count supports this clone. This chain uses TRBV30 with TRBJ1-5; unclear D gene. This CDR3 region has 14 residues. Trimming removed 4 bases at V and 1 base at J, with 11 bases between. Germline lookup yields CDR1 GTSNPN and CDR2 SVGIG (reference sequence). The CDR3 loop reads CAWTPRGSNQPQHF. Written as DNA, the CDR3 is TGTGCCTGGACCCCCAGAGGGAGCAATCAGCCCCAGCATTTT.

This clone was seen a single time. V gene TRBV28 combines with J gene TRBJ1-2; maybe TRBD1 (5 bases). V was shortened by 4 bases and J by 2 bases, with 5 bases between the two germline ends. The CDR3 runs 12 residues. Germline-derived CDR1 and CDR2 are MDHEN and SYDVKM. The CDR3 spells CASSWDNYGYTF. The CDR3 DNA reads TGTGCCAGCAGTTGGGACAACTATGGCTACACCTTC.

This sequence joins TRBV5-1 and TRBJ2-2; TRBD1 agrees at 7 bases. The ends lost 6 bases at V and 7 bases at J; junction bases unmatched: 9. The CDR3 loop spans 14 amino acids. CDR1 and CDR2 from the germline V gene are SGHRS and YFSETQ. Written as DNA, the CDR3 is TGCGCCAGCACGGACAGGAGGTCGATCGGGGAGCTGTTTTTT. This translates into CASTDRRSIGELFF.

The chain has TRBV7-2 and TRBJ1-1; the D is unclear. This CDR3 spans 18 amino acids. The germline V and J ends were trimmed by 2 bases and 0 bases, with 19 bases remaining between them. Germline lookup yields CDR1 SGHTA and CDR2 FQGNSA. CDR3 amino acids: CASSLRHSGGFMNTEAFF. The CDR3 DNA is TGTGCCAGCAGCTTAAGGCACTCAGGAGGTTTCATGAACACTGAAGCTTTCTTT. Looking up the rest from reference TRBV7-2 and TRBJ1-1 gives the full variable domain: GAGVSQSPSNKVTEKGKDVELRCDPISGHTALYWYRQSLGQGLEFLIYFQGNSAPDKSGLPSDRFSAERTGGSVSTLTIQRTQQEDSAVYLCASSLRHSGGFMNTEAFFGQGTRLTVV.

This rearrangement joins TRBV7-2 to TRBJ2-2; D might be TRBD1 (6 bases). The CDR3 loop spans 14 amino acids. Germline V gives CDR1 SGHTA, CDR2 FQGNSA. Trimming pared 4 bases from V and 4 bases from J, leaving 10 bases between. The CDR3 spells CASSSYRVTGELFF. In DNA, the CDR3 is TGTGCCAGCAGCTCATACAGGGTCACCGGGGAGCTGTTTTTT.

This rearrangement joins TRBV27 to TRBJ2-4; D is uncertain. The germline V gene has CDR1 MNHEY and CDR2 SMNVEV (reference sequence). Trimming removed 5 bases at V and 0 bases at J, with 11 bases between. This CDR3 has 15 residues. The chain's CDR3 is CASSVGRLAKNIQYF. CDR3 in DNA: TGTGCCAGCAGTGTCGGACGGTTAGCCAAAAACATTCAGTACTTC.

The genes are TRBV27 and TRBJ2-5; D unresolved. This CDR3 contains 14 residues. Germline-derived CDR1 and CDR2 are MNHEY and SMNVEV (reference sequence). V was shortened by 1 base and J by 4 bases, with 10 bases between the two germline ends. The CDR3 bases are TGTGCCAGCAGTTTATTGGGGTTCGGAGAGACCCAGTACTTC. Amino acids: CASSLLGFGETQYF.

The J gene is TRBJ2-5, the V gene TRBV2; 7 bases map to TRBD1. Germline V CDR1 and CDR2: SNHLY, FYNNEI. Germline trimming cut 4 bases from V and 0 bases from J; bases unmatched to any gene: 2. The CDR3 runs 14 residues. The CDR3 region has the DNA TGTGCCAGCAGTGGACAGGGCCACCAAGAGACCCAGTACTTC. It specifies CASSGQGHQETQYF.

V is TRBV11-2 and J is TRBJ2-3, with TRBD1 identical over 8 bases. This CDR3 is 15 amino acids long. CDR1 is SGHAT and CDR2 is FQNNGV in the germline V gene. V gave up 0 bases and J gave up 5 bases; unmatched junction bases: 4. The CDR3 region has the DNA TGTGCCAGCAGCTTAGACAGGGGGCTGGAAGATACGCAGTATTTT. Its translation: CASSLDRGLEDTQYF.

V usage is TRBV5-1 and J usage is TRBJ2-3; D unclear. The V and J ends lost 4 bases and 2 bases respectively, with 2 bases between them. The CDR3 consists of 11 residues. Germline V CDR1 and CDR2: SGHRS, YFSETQ. CDR3 sequence reads: CASSDTDTQYF. CDR3 sequence (DNA): TGCGCCAGCAGCGACACAGATACGCAGTATTTT. The entire variable domain, with the rest obtained from reference TRBV5-1 and TRBJ2-3, is as follows: KAGVTQTPRYLIKTRGQQVTLSCSPISGHRSVSWYQQTPGQGLQFLFEYFSETQRNKGNFPGRFSGRQFSNSRSEMNVSTLELGDSALYLCASSDTDTQYFGPGTRLTVL.

In its sample, this clone was seen a few times. The chain recombines TRBV20-1 with TRBJ2-1; D is ambiguous. Trimming removed 3 bases at V and 7 bases at J, with 4 bases between. The CDR3 totals 10 residues. CDR1 and CDR2 from the germline V gene are DFQATT and SNEGSKA (reference sequence). The CDR3 coding sequence is TGCAGTGCTAGTGATAATGAGCAGTTCTTC. Its translation is CSASDNEQFF.

This rearrangement joins TRBV7-9 to TRBJ1-1; D gene uncertain. The V end was cut by 5 bases, the J end by 1 base, with 5 bases between. The CDR3 contains 12 residues. Germline V gene sequence: CDR1 SEHNR, CDR2 FQNEAQ (reference sequence). The CDR3 sequence: CASSIRNTEAFF. As DNA, the CDR3 is TGTGCCAGCAGCATCAGGAACACTGAAGCTTTCTTT.

The chain has TRBV7-2 and TRBJ2-5; the match to TRBD1 covers 9 bases. This CDR3 is built from 14 residues. Trimming at V came to 5 bases and at J to 5 bases, leaving 6 bases not matched to a gene. Germline V gives CDR1 SGHTA, CDR2 FQGNSA. Here the CDR3 reads CASSQQGARETQYF. CDR3 nucleotides: TGTGCCAGCAGCCAACAGGGGGCTCGGGAGACCCAGTACTTC.

V usage is TRBV5-1 and J usage is TRBJ1-2, with D possibly matching TRBD1 (6 bases). The CDR3 loop spans 12 amino acids. The V gene's germline CDR1 is SGHRS and CDR2 YFSETQ. V was shortened by 2 bases and J by 6 bases, with 8 bases between the two germline ends. CDR3 residues: CASSLQGNGYTF. CDR3 sequence (DNA): TGCGCCAGCAGCTTACAGGGAAATGGCTACACCTTC.

This sequence joins TRBV19 and TRBJ2-1; tentative D call: TRBD1 (6 bases). Germline V CDR1 and CDR2: LNHDA, SQIVND (reference sequence). V was cut by 5 bases and J by 6 bases, with 11 bases left in between. The CDR3 length is 13 residues. CDR3 protein: CASSVTGINEQFF. As DNA, the CDR3 is TGTGCCAGTAGTGTAACAGGGATCAATGAGCAGTTCTTC.